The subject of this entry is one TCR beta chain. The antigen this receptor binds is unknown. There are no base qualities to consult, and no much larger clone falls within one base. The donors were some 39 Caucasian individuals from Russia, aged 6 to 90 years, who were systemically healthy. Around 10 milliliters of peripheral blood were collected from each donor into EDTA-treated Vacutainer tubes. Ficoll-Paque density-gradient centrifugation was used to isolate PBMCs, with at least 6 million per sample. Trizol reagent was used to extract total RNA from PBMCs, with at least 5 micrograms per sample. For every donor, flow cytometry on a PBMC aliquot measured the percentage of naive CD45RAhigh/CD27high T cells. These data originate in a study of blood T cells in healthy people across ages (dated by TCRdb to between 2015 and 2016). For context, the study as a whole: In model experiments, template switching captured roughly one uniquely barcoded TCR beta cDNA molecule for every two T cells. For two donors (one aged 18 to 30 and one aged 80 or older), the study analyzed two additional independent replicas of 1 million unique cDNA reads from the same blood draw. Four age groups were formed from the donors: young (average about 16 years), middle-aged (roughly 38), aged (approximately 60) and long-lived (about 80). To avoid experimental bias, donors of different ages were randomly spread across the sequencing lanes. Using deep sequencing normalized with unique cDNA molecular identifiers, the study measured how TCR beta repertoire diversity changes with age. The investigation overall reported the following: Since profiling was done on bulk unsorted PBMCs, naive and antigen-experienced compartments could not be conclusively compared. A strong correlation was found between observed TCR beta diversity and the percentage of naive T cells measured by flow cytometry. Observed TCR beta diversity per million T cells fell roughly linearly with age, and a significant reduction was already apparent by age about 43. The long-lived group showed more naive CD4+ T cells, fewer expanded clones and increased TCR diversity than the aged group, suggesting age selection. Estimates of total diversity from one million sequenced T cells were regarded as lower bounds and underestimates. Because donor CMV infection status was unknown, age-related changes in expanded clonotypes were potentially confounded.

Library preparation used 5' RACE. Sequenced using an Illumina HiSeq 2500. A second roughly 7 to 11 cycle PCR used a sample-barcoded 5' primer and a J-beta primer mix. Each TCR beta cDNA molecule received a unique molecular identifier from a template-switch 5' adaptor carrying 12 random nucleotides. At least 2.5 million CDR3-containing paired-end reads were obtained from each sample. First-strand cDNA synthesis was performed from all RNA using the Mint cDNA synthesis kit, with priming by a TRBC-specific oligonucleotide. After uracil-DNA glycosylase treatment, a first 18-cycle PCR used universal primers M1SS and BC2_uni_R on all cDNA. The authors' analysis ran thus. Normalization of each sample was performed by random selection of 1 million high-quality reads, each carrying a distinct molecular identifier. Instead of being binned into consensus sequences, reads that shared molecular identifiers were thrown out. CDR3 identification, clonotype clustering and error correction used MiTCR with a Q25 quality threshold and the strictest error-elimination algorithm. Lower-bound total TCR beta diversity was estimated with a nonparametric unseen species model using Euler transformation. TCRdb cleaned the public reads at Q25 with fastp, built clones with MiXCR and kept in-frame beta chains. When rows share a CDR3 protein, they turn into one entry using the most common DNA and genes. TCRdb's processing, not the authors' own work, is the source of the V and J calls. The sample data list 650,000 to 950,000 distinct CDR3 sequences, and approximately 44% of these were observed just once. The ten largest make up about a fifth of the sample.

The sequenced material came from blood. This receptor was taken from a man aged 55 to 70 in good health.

The DNA sequence is given as TGTGCCTGGAGAGACTCCTACGAGCAGTACTTC. The resulting protein is CAWRDSYEQYF. The V gene is TRBV30 and the J gene is TRBJ2-7, with no reliable assignment of the D segment. V lost 3 bases and J lost 0 bases; the stretch between them is 3 bases long. The CDR3 holds 11 amino acids from the cysteine to the phenylalanine. The sequence is cut down to CDR3 DNA, 33 bases in frame from base 1. From the germline V gene (reference sequence), CDR1 is GTSNPN and CDR2 is SVGIG. With the portions outside the CDR3 filled from the reference TRBV30 and TRBJ2-7 genes, the complete variable region becomes SQTIHQWPATLVQPVGSPLSLECTVEGTSNPNLYWYRQAAGRGLQLLFYSVGIGQISSEVPQNLSASRPQDRQFILSSKKLLLSDSGFYLCAWRDSYEQYFGPGTRLTVT.